This TCR beta chain derives from a study of cytomegalovirus exposure and HLA in healthy donors. Clones were sequenced by immunoSEQ multiplex PCR, and TCRdb holds only the in-frame ones, with some missing. The sample yields fewer than 200,000 clones, 85% seen once. This clone appeared once. The CDR3 has 16 residues. With 5 bases clipped from V and 4 bases from J, the junction kept 10 bases outside the gene matches. The germline gives CDR1 MDHEN, CDR2 SYDVKM. This chain joins TRBV28 and TRBJ2-7, with 11 bases identical to TRBD2. The TCR sequence derives from a man between 18 and 29 years old in good health and CMV-seropositive. The sample comprised PBMCs. In DNA form, the CDR3 reads TGTGCCAGCAGTCCCGGGACTAGCGGTCGTGGTTACGAGCAGTACTTC. Encoded protein: CASSPGTSGRGYEQYF.